The clone carrying this T cell receptor gamma chain turned up a few times. Antigen unknown. Within the sample, other DNA sequences also encode this same CDR3. Germline lookup yields CDR1 GITISATS and CDR2 ISYDGTV (reference sequence). The CDR3 covers 12 residues. V was clipped by 5 bases and J by 6 bases; unmatched bases: 7. This record belongs to a study of Vδ1+ human thymocytes. The study's findings and limits: Around 20% of thymic delta-chain sequences were Vdelta2, with few Vdelta3, unlike blood Vdelta1+ controls. Highly polyclonal TRG and TRD repertoires with Gaussian CDR3 length distributions appeared in thymus.

Thymocytes were sorted as CD3+ TCRVdelta1+ TCRVdelta2- after alphabeta T cell depletion. Extracted RNA was reverse transcribed into cDNA. The CDR3 regions were amplified by multiplex PCR from V-gene primers to a constant-region primer. TCRdb reanalysed the multiplex PCR reads with CATT. The sample holds about 36,000 gamma-chain clones, 20% seen once. The chain has TRGV9 and TRGJ1 or TRGJ2. Sequencing used Vdelta1+ gamma-delta thymocytes from the thymus. As for subset: FACS-sorted CD3+ TCRalphabeta- TCRVdelta1+ TCRVdelta2- thymocytes. This TCR came from a girl under three years old who had congenital heart surgery. The CDR3 loop reads CALWGGRYKKLF. The CDR3 nucleotides read TGTGCCTTGTGGGGTGGGCGTTATAAGAAACTCTTT.